The 8 T cell receptor beta chains below were found in one sample sequenced in a study of blood T cell repertoires in COVID-19. Profiled with immunoSEQ multiplex PCR; TCRdb holds only in-frame clones, not every one. The sample consists of more than 200,000 clones, approximately 80% of them appearing once. Sequenced: peripheral blood. Receptor source: a man aged 35 to 55 with acute or convalescent COVID-19.

The rearrangement uses TRBV18 and TRBJ1-6; D possibly corresponds to TRBD1 (5 bases). The CDR3 is 14 amino acids. The germline gives CDR1 KGHSH, CDR2 LQKENI. Deletions cut 2 bases from V and 9 bases from J, with 11 bases between. In DNA, the CDR3 is TGTGCCAGCTCACCATCGGGGGGGACTTCACCCCTCCACTTT. Its protein is CASSPSGGTSPLHF. The complete variable domain, with remaining parts taken from reference TRBV18 and TRBJ1-6, reads NAGVMQNPRHLVRRRGQEARLRCSPMKGHSHVYWYRQLPEEGLKFMVYLQKENIIDESGMPKERFSAEFPKEGPSILRIQQVVRGDSAAYFCASSPSGGTSPLHFGNGTRLTVT.

The chain couples TRBV5-4 to TRBJ2-7; 11 positions match TRBD2. CDR3 length: 13 residues. Trimming at V came to 4 bases and at J to 7 bases, leaving 4 bases not matched to a gene. Germline values: CDR1 SGHNT, CDR2 YYREEE (reference sequence). CDR3 protein: CASSEGLADEQYF. CDR3 DNA: TGTGCCAGCAGCGAGGGACTAGCGGATGAGCAGTACTTC.

V usage is TRBV2 and J usage is TRBJ1-5; D remains unclear. The CDR3 runs 14 residues. The V end lost 5 bases, the J end lost 5 bases, and 13 bases lay between the germline ends. Germline V gene data show CDR1 as SNHLY and CDR2 as FYNNEI. The CDR3 sequence: CASSWTRPDQPQHF. The CDR3 DNA follows: TGTGCCAGCAGTTGGACTCGCCCGGATCAGCCCCAGCATTTT.

J is TRBJ2-7 and V is TRBV18; 7 nucleotides match TRBD1. This CDR3 contains 13 residues. Trimming removed 4 bases from V and 3 bases from J; junction bases left unmatched: 3. Germline CDR1 KGHSH, CDR2 LQKENI. Here the CDR3 DNA reads TGTGCCAGCTCACTCGGGACAGACTACGAGCAGTACTTC. This codes for CASSLGTDYEQYF. Complete variable domain (other parts from reference TRBV18 and TRBJ2-7): NAGVMQNPRHLVRRRGQEARLRCSPMKGHSHVYWYRQLPEEGLKFMVYLQKENIIDESGMPKERFSAEFPKEGPSILRIQQVVRGDSAAYFCASSLGTDYEQYFGPGTRLTVT.

This chain uses TRBV27 with TRBJ2-1; TRBD1 matches at 8 bases. Per germline, CDR1 MNHEY and CDR2 SMNVEV (reference sequence). The CDR3 is 13 residues long. V trimming: 5 bases; J trimming: 8 bases; junction bases outside the gene matches: 5. As DNA, the CDR3 is TGTGCCAGCAGTAAAGACAGGGGTCATGAGCAGTTCTTC. Protein: CASSKDRGHEQFF.

V and J are TRBV7-2 and TRBJ1-6, with unresolved D. Germline CDR1 is SGHTA and CDR2 is FQGNSA. Trimming pared 5 bases from V and 0 bases from J, leaving 11 bases between. This CDR3 has 16 residues. The CDR3 DNA reads TGTGCCAGCAGCGTCGGTGTTAGCTCCTATAATTCACCCCTCCACTTT. Translating it yields CASSVGVSSYNSPLHF.

This clone has just a few counts. The chain recombines TRBV4-2 with TRBJ2-2, with 9 bases aligning to TRBD1. V lost 4 bases to trimming and J lost 0 bases; unmatched junction nucleotides: 6. Germline V lookup: CDR1 LGHNA, CDR2 YNFKEQ. The CDR3 totals 17 residues. The CDR3 DNA reads as TGTGCCAGCAGCCGGTCGGGACAGGGCACGAACACCGGGGAGCTGTTTTTT. Its translation: CASSRSGQGTNTGELFF.

This sequence joins TRBV5-1 and TRBJ2-1; 8 nucleotides align to TRBD1. V shed 0 bases and J 4 bases; nucleotides not matched to a gene: 3. The CDR3 runs to 15 residues. CDR1 and CDR2 from the germline V gene are SGHRS and YFSETQ. The CDR3 nucleotides read TGCGCCAGCAGCTTGGCGGGACAGGAATACAATGAGCAGTTCTTC. It specifies CASSLAGQEYNEQFF.